A selection of T cell receptor beta chains follows, all from one sample in a study of T-cell reconstitution after alpha-beta-depleted transplantation in children. From the PCR reads, TCRdb called clonotypes with MiXCR, one entry per CDR3 protein. The sample holds around 270,000 distinct CDR3 sequences, around 10% seen once. Sequences were derived from PBMCs, sampled before TCRalphabeta/CD19-depleted stem cell transplant. Receptor source: a boy under three years old with acute myeloid leukemia, due to receive a stem cell transplant. The CDR3 runs from the conserved cysteine through the conserved F or W. D genes are given only for firm matches. Clone size is shown for a subset of rows, as once, few, many or a class of expanded clone.

d_gene: .
v_gene: TRBV11-2
j_gene: TRBJ2-5
len: 14
abundance: many
CDR3nt: TGTGCCAGCAGCCCGATCAAGAACCAAGAGACCCAGTACTTC
CDR3aa: CASSPIKNQETQYF

d_gene: TRBD1
v_gene: TRBV19
j_gene: TRBJ1-6
len: 12
abundance: many
CDR3nt: TGTGCCAGTAGTCAGGGACAGGGGTACCTCCACTTT
CDR3aa: CASSQGQGYLHF

d_gene: TRBD2
v_gene: TRBV5-4
j_gene: TRBJ2-7
len: 15
abundance: .
CDR3nt: TGTGCCAGCAGCTTGCTCACCGGGAGGGAGGACGAGCAGTACTTC
CDR3aa: CASSLLTGREDEQYF

d_gene: .
v_gene: TRBV20-1
j_gene: TRBJ1-2
len: 15
abundance: few
CDR3nt: TGCAGTGCTAGAGTAGCAGGGACCACAAACTATGGCTACACCTTC
CDR3aa: CSARVAGTTNYGYTF

d_gene: .
v_gene: TRBV5-1
j_gene: TRBJ1-4
len: 15
abundance: many
CDR3nt: TGCGCCAGCAGCTTGGACGTCAGAGCTAATGAAAAACTGTTTTTT
CDR3aa: CASSLDVRANEKLFF

d_gene: .
v_gene: TRBV12-3/TRBV12-4
j_gene: TRBJ2-7
len: 12
abundance: many
CDR3nt: TGTGCCAGCAGTTTCCTAGCTGGCGAGCAGTACTTC
CDR3aa: CASSFLAGEQYF

d_gene: .
v_gene: TRBV7-3
j_gene: TRBJ2-2
len: 14
abundance: many
CDR3nt: TGTGCCAGCAGCCCGACAGGAAACACCGGGGAGCTGTTTTTT
CDR3aa: CASSPTGNTGELFF

d_gene: .
v_gene: TRBV5-5
j_gene: TRBJ1-1
len: 12
abundance: many
CDR3nt: TGTGCCAGCAGCTTGGGGAGCACTGAAGCTTTCTTT
CDR3aa: CASSLGSTEAFF

d_gene: TRBD1
v_gene: TRBV7-9
j_gene: TRBJ2-5
len: 16
abundance: few
CDR3nt: TGTGCCAGCAGCTTAACGGACAGGGGGCGCATGGAGACCCAGTACTTC
CDR3aa: CASSLTDRGRMETQYF

d_gene: .
v_gene: TRBV28
j_gene: TRBJ2-7
len: 13
abundance: many
CDR3nt: TGTGCCAGCAGTTTCTCGACCCACTACGAGCAGTACTTC
CDR3aa: CASSFSTHYEQYF

d_gene: TRBD1
v_gene: TRBV4-2
j_gene: TRBJ2-7
len: 12
abundance: many
CDR3nt: TGTGCCAGTACCGGGACAGCCTACGAGCAGTACTTC
CDR3aa: CASTGTAYEQYF

d_gene: TRBD1
v_gene: TRBV3-1
j_gene: TRBJ2-7
len: 19
abundance: .
CDR3nt: TGTGCCCTCAGCAAGTTTGTTATTCGAGGACAGGCGTACTCCTACGAGCAGTACTTC
CDR3aa: CALSKFVIRGQAYSYEQYF

d_gene: TRBD2
v_gene: TRBV7-2
j_gene: TRBJ2-2
len: 15
abundance: many
CDR3nt: TGTGCCAGCAGCCGGACTAGCGGTGACACCGGGGAGCTGTTTTTT
CDR3aa: CASSRTSGDTGELFF

d_gene: .
v_gene: TRBV29-1
j_gene: TRBJ1-2
len: 12
abundance: many
CDR3nt: TGCAGCGTTGCAGGGGCAAACTATGGCTACACCTTC
CDR3aa: CSVAGANYGYTF

d_gene: .
v_gene: TRBV7-3
j_gene: TRBJ2-7
len: 13
abundance: many
CDR3nt: TGTGCCAGCAGCCTTGACAGGAACTACGAGCAGTACTTC
CDR3aa: CASSLDRNYEQYF

d_gene: .
v_gene: TRBV11-2
j_gene: TRBJ2-5
len: 14
abundance: many
CDR3nt: TGTGCCAGCAGCCCCCTAACAGGGCGTCAGACCCAGTACTTC
CDR3aa: CASSPLTGRQTQYF

d_gene: TRBD2
v_gene: TRBV11-2
j_gene: TRBJ2-1
len: 15
abundance: many
CDR3nt: TGTGCCAGCAGCGCAAGACTAGCGGGCGTCGATGAGCAGTTCTTC
CDR3aa: CASSARLAGVDEQFF

d_gene: .
v_gene: TRBV9
j_gene: TRBJ2-7
len: 16
abundance: many
CDR3nt: TGTGCCAGCAGCCTTCAGCCGACCAAGACATGGGACGAGCAGTACTTC
CDR3aa: CASSLQPTKTWDEQYF

d_gene: TRBD2
v_gene: TRBV20-1
j_gene: TRBJ2-1
len: 17
abundance: .
CDR3nt: TGCTGTCTCCCGGGACTAGCGGGAGGGGGGGGCTACAATGAGCAGTTCTTC
CDR3aa: CCLPGLAGGGGYNEQFF

d_gene: TRBD2
v_gene: TRBV10-2
j_gene: TRBJ2-7
len: 13
abundance: few
CDR3nt: TGCGCCAGCCGGACTATTAGCGGGTCTGAGCAGTACTTC
CDR3aa: CASRTISGSEQYF

d_gene: TRBD2
v_gene: TRBV2
j_gene: TRBJ2-3
len: 18
abundance: few
CDR3nt: TGTGCCAGCAGTGAAGCGTTTGAACTAGCGGGGGGCACAGATACGCAGTATTTT
CDR3aa: CASSEAFELAGGTDTQYF

d_gene: TRBD2
v_gene: TRBV5-1
j_gene: TRBJ2-2
len: 16
abundance: many
CDR3nt: TGCGCCAGCAGACCCCCGGGACTAGCGTTCGCCGGGGAGCTGTTTTTT
CDR3aa: CASRPPGLAFAGELFF

d_gene: .
v_gene: TRBV7-9
j_gene: TRBJ2-5
len: 15
abundance: many
CDR3nt: TGTGCCAGCAGCTTAGTCGAGGGAGGTCAAGAGACCCAGTACTTC
CDR3aa: CASSLVEGGQETQYF

d_gene: .
v_gene: TRBV7-2
j_gene: TRBJ1-5
len: 13
abundance: many
CDR3nt: TGTGCCAGCAGCCCCGTCACGAATCAGCCCCAGCATTTT
CDR3aa: CASSPVTNQPQHF

d_gene: .
v_gene: TRBV29-1
j_gene: TRBJ2-7
len: 14
abundance: .
CDR3nt: TGCAGCGTTTCTCCTACAGGGAACCCCTACGAGCAGTACTTC
CDR3aa: CSVSPTGNPYEQYF

d_gene: .
v_gene: TRBV29-1
j_gene: TRBJ2-2
len: 14
abundance: .
CDR3nt: TGCAGCGCCGTAGGTCAGAAGAACACCGGGGAGCTGTTTTTT
CDR3aa: CSAVGQKNTGELFF

d_gene: TRBD1
v_gene: TRBV7-8
j_gene: TRBJ2-5
len: 15
abundance: many
CDR3nt: TGTGCCAGCAGCTTAGTGGCCAGGGGGCTGGAGACCCAGTACTTC
CDR3aa: CASSLVARGLETQYF

d_gene: .
v_gene: TRBV5-1
j_gene: TRBJ1-5
len: 13
abundance: many
CDR3nt: TGCGCCAGCGGACGGGAGCCCGATCAGCCCCAGCATTTT
CDR3aa: CASGREPDQPQHF

d_gene: .
v_gene: TRBV5-1
j_gene: TRBJ2-5
len: 12
abundance: many
CDR3nt: TGCGCCAGCGAGATGAGGGTGGAGACCCAGTACTTC
CDR3aa: CASEMRVETQYF